This T cell receptor beta chain was recorded in a study of cytomegalovirus exposure and HLA in healthy donors. In the case of this clone: Its specificity is unknown.

Amplification used 60 Vbeta primers and 13 Jbeta primers. Measured with immunoSEQ multiplex PCR; TCRdb has only the in-frame clones, and not every one. Altogether 70,000 to 95,000 clones are present, about two thirds being singletons, with the ten largest covering approximately 5%. Germline lookup yields CDR1 MRHNA and CDR2 SNTAGT. This CDR3 spans 15 amino acids. Trimming removed 0 bases from V and 6 bases from J, with 13 bases in between. Study-level points and caveats: Across donors, presence/absence analyses took sequencing depth to be roughly uniform.

This rearrangement joins TRBV6-4 to TRBJ2-3; D possibly corresponds to TRBD2 (6 bases). The material sequenced was PBMCs. The source of this sequence is a woman in her twenties or thirties in good health and CMV-seropositive. The CDR3 reads CASSDSGTAGDTQYF. DNA for the CDR3: TGTGCCAGCAGTGACTCGGGGACCGCGGGGGATACGCAGTATTTT.